This note documents a single T cell receptor beta chain sequence. Its antigen is currently unknown. This CDR3 region has 12 residues. V dropped 1 base and J dropped 8 bases, with 6 bases sitting between them. In germline, CDR1 is SGHVS, CDR2 FQNEAQ. This entry is derived from a study of cytomegalovirus exposure and HLA in healthy donors. Study-level findings and limits: Being productive about 87% or about 30% of the time was typical of most TCR beta V segments in an earlier analysis.

This PCR relied on a set of 60 Vbeta primers and 13 Jbeta primers. Sequencing was performed with immunoSEQ multiplex PCR; in TCRdb, only in-frame clones are kept and a portion is missing. The data hold fewer than 200,000 clones, with 70% to 85% observed a single time. The sample was PBMCs. This chain connects TRBV7-8 to TRBJ2-1; TRBD1 might be the D (5 bases). This TCR came from a man aged 40-50 years in good health and CMV-seronegative. The CDR3 coding sequence is TGTGCCAGCAGCTTAGAAGGGGATGAGCAGTTCTTC. Its protein is CASSLEGDEQFF.